Detailed here is one T cell receptor beta chain. This sample is part of a study of early T cells in non-severe SARS-CoV-2 infection. The germline gives CDR1 SGHNT, CDR2 YYREEE (reference sequence). V gave up 4 bases and J gave up 4 bases, with 11 bases separating them. This CDR3 is built from 13 residues. Unique molecular identifiers were affixed to single, distinct cDNA molecules. TCRdb passed the 5' RACE reads through MiXCR, listing each CDR3 protein once. Here the sample spans tens of thousands of distinct CDR3 sequences, roughly 7.9% being singletons. This sequence originates from an adult who was a healthcare worker with PCR-confirmed SARS-CoV-2 infection or an uninfected control (not recorded which). The rearrangement joins TRBV5-4 to TRBJ2-5; possible D gene TRBD2, 6 bases. The sequences come from whole blood, collected at baseline. DNA for the CDR3: TGTGCCAGCAGCGGCCGGGACTCAGAGACCCAGTACTTC. Its protein product is CASSGRDSETQYF. The full variable domain, completed using reference TRBV5-4 and TRBJ2-5, is ETGVTQSPTHLIKTRGQQVTLRCSSQSGHNTVSWYQQALGQGPQFIFQYYREEENGRGNFPPRFSGLQFPNYSSELNVNALELDDSALYLCASSGRDSETQYFGPGTRLLVL.